Listed here is a single T cell receptor beta chain. CDR3 length equals 22 residues. The data stem from a study of beta chain features in type 1 diabetes. As every portion of the isolated RNA was reverse transcribed, the sequencing read expressed TCRB transcripts. Only in-frame clones appear in the TCRdb table, and some are missing; sequencing was by immunoSEQ multiplex PCR. The table lists about 410,000 clones, approximately 14% of them singletons. The clonotype comes from a man between 25 and 39 years old in good health. The chain carries TRBV21-1 and TRBJ2-6; the D call in the table, TRBD1, was not verified against the DNA. TRBV21-1 is a known pseudogene. The sample was naive CD4+ T cells from blood. CDR3 in DNA: TGTGCCAGCAGCAAAGTCGCGGACAGGGTTCAACCTCAGAGCGCTGGGGCCAACGTCCTGACTTTC. Protein product: CASSKVADRVQPQSAGANVLTF.